This TCR beta chain is drawn from a study of blood T cell repertoires in COVID-19. Study details: The study drew acute and convalescent COVID-19 samples from the United States, Italy and Spain. T cells, B-cell-depleted T cells, or PBMCs provided the cDNA or gDNA that served as material.

Germline-derived CDR1 and CDR2 are LGHNA and YNFKEQ. V lost 0 bases to trimming and J lost 4 bases; unmatched junction nucleotides: 4. There are 18 residues in the CDR3. As processed by the authors: The assay estimated nucleated cells by amplifying reference gene primers. Sequencing was performed with immunoSEQ multiplex PCR; in TCRdb, only in-frame clones are kept and a portion is missing. That table is the source of V, J and clone size, and D and trimming were worked out from the DNA. The sample consists of tens of thousands of clones, around 83% of them appearing once. The sample consisted of peripheral blood. The receptor comes from a man aged 50-60 years with acute or convalescent COVID-19. The gene calls are TRBV4-2 and TRBJ2-6, with 12 positions matching TRBD1. The CDR3 nucleotides read TGTGCCAGCAGCCAAGATTCGGGACAGGGGGCCGGGGCCAACGTCCTGACTTTC. It encodes CASSQDSGQGAGANVLTF.